Each of the 10 T cell receptor beta chains below was sequenced from the same sample in a study of T cells in narcolepsy (dated by TCRdb to 2016 to 2019). To prepare the library, the immunoSEQ multiplex PCR assay was applied. Drawn from immuneACCESS, this table holds only the in-frame rearrangements with V and J called that TCRdb kept. Clones are partly lost; checked studies trace under half to an unresolved V gene and leave the rest unexplained. In all, the sample holds 25,000 to 30,000 clones, and 75% to 85% of those were seen once. 6% to 7% of the sample belongs to the ten largest clones. The sequencing input was memory (CD45RA-) CD4+ T cells from blood. The sample's cell subset or site, from its label and the paper: memory T cells sorted ex vivo from peripheral blood. The receptors come from a human donor in good health.

The chain recombines TRBV25-1 with TRBJ1-4; 10 bases line up with TRBD1. V gave up 8 bases and J gave up 7 bases; unmatched junction bases: 7. This CDR3 comprises 14 residues. Looked up from germline, CDR1 is MGHDK and CDR2 is SYGVNS. In DNA form, the CDR3 reads TGTGCCAGCCACCCGGGACAGGGGATTGAAAAACTGTTTTTT. It is translated as CASHPGQGIEKLFF.

The J gene is TRBJ1-3, the V gene TRBV6-5; D ambiguous. Deletions cut 0 bases from V and 0 bases from J, with 9 bases between. Germline V gives CDR1 MNHEY, CDR2 SVGAGI. The CDR3 extends over 16 amino acids. The CDR3 sequence is CASSYSIFDSGNTIYF. In DNA, the CDR3 is TGTGCCAGCAGTTACTCGATTTTTGACTCTGGAAACACCATATATTTT.

This sequence joins TRBV10-3 and TRBJ2-5; D gene ambiguous. Trimming stripped 0 bases from V and 2 bases from J, with 13 bases between. The CDR3 spans 16 residues. Germline CDR1 reads ENHRY; CDR2 reads SYGVKD. CDR3 in amino acids: CAISESTLAVQETQYF. The CDR3 DNA is TGTGCCATCAGTGAGTCGACTCTTGCGGTTCAAGAGACCCAGTACTTC.

This clone came up once. The chain links TRBV5-6 to TRBJ2-5; TRBD2 is a possible D gene (5 bases). The germline V and J ends were trimmed by 4 bases and 1 base, with 14 bases remaining between them. The CDR3 covers 15 residues. Germline V gene lookup returns CDR1 SGHDT and CDR2 YYEEEE. CDR3 DNA sequence: TGTGCCAGCAGCCTGTTGGGGAGCCTCCAAGAGACCCAGTACTTC. It translates to CASSLLGSLQETQYF.

This chain links TRBV18 with TRBJ2-5; D not resolved. The CDR3 consists of 13 residues. The germline V and J ends were trimmed by 3 bases and 5 bases, with 10 bases remaining between them. Germline V gives CDR1 KGHSH, CDR2 LQKENI. CDR3 bases: TGTGCCAGCTCACCGGGCCTTGGGGAGACCCAGTACTTC. Its translation: CASSPGLGETQYF.

This chain links TRBV6-6 with TRBJ1-2, with 7 positions matching TRBD1. Per the germline V gene, CDR1 is MNHNY and CDR2 is SVGAGI (reference sequence). The V and J ends lost 2 bases and 6 bases, in that order; junction bases with no gene match: 12. CDR3 size: 16 residues. Written as DNA, the CDR3 is TGTGCCAGCAGTTACATCCTAATACAGGGGAGGGATGGCTACACCTTC. Translation gives CASSYILIQGRDGYTF.

The V call is TRBV18, the J call TRBJ1-1; 7 bases line up with TRBD1. In germline, CDR1 is KGHSH, CDR2 LQKENI. The CDR3 has 17 residues. The V gene end was trimmed by 2 bases and the J gene end by 1 base; junction bases not matched to a gene: 10. The CDR3 nucleotides are TGTGCCAGCTCACCATACGAGGGGGCGCGGAGGAACACTGAAGCTTTCTTT. This sequence encodes CASSPYEGARRNTEAFF.

J is TRBJ1-3 and V is TRBV6-6; TRBD1 might be the D (6 bases). The CDR3 length is 15 residues. Germline values: CDR1 MNHNY, CDR2 SVGAGI (reference sequence). V was clipped by 6 bases and J by 7 bases, with 19 bases between them. The CDR3 reads CASSSGVGAGNTIYF. CDR3 bases: TGTGCCAGCAGCTCCGGGGTGGGGGCAGGGAACACCATATATTTT.

V gene TRBV6-5 combines with J gene TRBJ1-4, with 7 bases matching TRBD1. The CDR3 runs 15 residues. The germline V gene has CDR1 MNHEY and CDR2 SVGAGI. With 7 bases clipped from V and 0 bases from J, the junction kept 5 bases outside the gene matches. The CDR3 is CASTRRGATNEKLFF. CDR3 DNA sequence: TGTGCCAGCACCCGCAGGGGGGCAACTAATGAAAAACTGTTTTTT.

The chain joins TRBV28 to TRBJ1-1; no definite D call. The CDR3 is made up of 13 amino acids. V was trimmed by 8 bases and J by 6 bases, leaving 16 bases between them. The germline gives CDR1 MDHEN, CDR2 SYDVKM. CDR3 in amino acids: CASLLFSPPEAFF. DNA for the CDR3: TGTGCCAGCCTACTTTTTTCCCCCCCTGAAGCTTTCTTT.